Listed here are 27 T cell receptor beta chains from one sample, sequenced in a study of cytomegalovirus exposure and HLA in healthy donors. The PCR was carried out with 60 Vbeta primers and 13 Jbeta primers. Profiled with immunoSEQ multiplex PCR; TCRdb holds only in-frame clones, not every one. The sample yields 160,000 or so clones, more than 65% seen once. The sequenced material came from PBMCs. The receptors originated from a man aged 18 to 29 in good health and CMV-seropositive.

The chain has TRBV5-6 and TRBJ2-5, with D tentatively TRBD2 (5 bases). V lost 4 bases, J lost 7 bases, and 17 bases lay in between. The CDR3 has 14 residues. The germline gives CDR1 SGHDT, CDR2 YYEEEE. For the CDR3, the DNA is TGTGCCAGCAGCCAAATCGGCCTGGCGGGGACCCAGTACTTC. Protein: CASSQIGLAGTQYF.

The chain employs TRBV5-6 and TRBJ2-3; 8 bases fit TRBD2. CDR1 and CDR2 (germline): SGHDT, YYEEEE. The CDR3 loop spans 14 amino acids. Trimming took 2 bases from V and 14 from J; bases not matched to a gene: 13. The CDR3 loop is CASSLPGRAGDPYF. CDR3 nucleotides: TGTGCCAGCAGCTTACCCGGGAGGGCCGGTGATCCGTATTTT.

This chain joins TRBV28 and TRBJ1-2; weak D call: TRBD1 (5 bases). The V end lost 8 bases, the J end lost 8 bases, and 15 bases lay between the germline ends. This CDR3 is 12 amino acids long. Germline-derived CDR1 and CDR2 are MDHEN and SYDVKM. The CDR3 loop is CASSWGVGGYTF. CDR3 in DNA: TGTGCCAGCTCGTGGGGGGTTGGAGGCTACACCTTC.

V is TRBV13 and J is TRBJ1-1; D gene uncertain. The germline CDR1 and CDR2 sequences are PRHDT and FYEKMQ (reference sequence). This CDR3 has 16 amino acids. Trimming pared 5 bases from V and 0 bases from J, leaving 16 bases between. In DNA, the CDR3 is TGTGCCAGCAGCAGAAGAGGTCTTAATATGAACACTGAAGCTTTCTTT. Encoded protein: CASSRRGLNMNTEAFF. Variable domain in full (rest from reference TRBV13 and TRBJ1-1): AAGVIQSPRHLIKEKRETATLKCYPIPRHDTVYWYQQGPGQDPQFLISFYEKMQSDKGSIPDRFSAQQFSDYHSELNMSSLELGDSALYFCASSRRGLNMNTEAFFGQGTRLTVV.

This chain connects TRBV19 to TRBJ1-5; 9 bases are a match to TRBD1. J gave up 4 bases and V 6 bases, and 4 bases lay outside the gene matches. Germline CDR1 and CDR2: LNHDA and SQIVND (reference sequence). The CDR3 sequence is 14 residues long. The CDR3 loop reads CASRGQGGNQPQHF. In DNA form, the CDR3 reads TGTGCCAGTAGGGGACAGGGTGGAAATCAGCCCCAGCATTTT.

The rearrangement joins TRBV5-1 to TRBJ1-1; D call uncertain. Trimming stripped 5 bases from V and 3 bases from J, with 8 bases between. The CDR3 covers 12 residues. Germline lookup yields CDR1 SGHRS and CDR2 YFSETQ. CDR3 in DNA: TGCGCCAGCAGTGACACTCACACTGAAGCTTTCTTT. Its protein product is CASSDTHTEAFF.

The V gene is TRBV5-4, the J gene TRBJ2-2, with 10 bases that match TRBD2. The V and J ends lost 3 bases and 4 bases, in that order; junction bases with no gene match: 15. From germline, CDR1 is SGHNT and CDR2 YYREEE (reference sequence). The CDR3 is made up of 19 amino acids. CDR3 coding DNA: TGTGCCAGCAGCTCTGGGCTACCGGGACTAGCGCGAACCACCGGGGAGCTGTTTTTT. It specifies CASSSGLPGLARTTGELFF.

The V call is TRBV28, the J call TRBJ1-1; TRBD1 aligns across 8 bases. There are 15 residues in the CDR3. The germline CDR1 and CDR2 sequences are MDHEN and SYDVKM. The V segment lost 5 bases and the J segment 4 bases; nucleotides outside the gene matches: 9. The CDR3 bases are TGTGCCAGCAGTCCAAGACAGGGGTCTGGCACTGAAGCTTTCTTT. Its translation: CASSPRQGSGTEAFF.

CDR3 nucleotide sequence: TGTGCCAGCAGCGTAGGGGACAGGGACAATGAGCAGTTCTTC. Protein sequence: CASSVGDRDNEQFF. This chain connects TRBV9 to TRBJ2-1; 9 positions match TRBD1. The CDR3 totals 14 residues. V lost 0 bases, J lost 5 bases, and 0 bases stayed unmatched. The germline V gene has CDR1 SGDLS and CDR2 YYNGEE.

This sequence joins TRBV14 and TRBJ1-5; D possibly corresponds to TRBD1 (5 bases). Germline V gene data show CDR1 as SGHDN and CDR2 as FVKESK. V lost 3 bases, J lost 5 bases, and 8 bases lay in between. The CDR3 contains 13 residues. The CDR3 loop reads CASSQGGYQPQHF. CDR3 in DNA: TGTGCCAGCAGCCAGGGGGGTTATCAGCCCCAGCATTTT.

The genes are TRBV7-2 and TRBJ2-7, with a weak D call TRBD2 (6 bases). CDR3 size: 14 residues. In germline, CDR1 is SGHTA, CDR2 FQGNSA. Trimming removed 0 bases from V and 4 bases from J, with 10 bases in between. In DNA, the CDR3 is TGTGCCAGCAGCTTAGCGGGACTCCAATACGAGCAGTACTTC. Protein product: CASSLAGLQYEQYF.

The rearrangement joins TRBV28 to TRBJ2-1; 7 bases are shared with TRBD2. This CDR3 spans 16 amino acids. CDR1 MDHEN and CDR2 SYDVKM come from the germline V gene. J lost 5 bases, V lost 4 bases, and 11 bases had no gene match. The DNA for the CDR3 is TGTGCCAGCAGTTCTTTGGTGGAGGGGAGGGACAATGAGCAGTTCTTC. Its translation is CASSSLVEGRDNEQFF.

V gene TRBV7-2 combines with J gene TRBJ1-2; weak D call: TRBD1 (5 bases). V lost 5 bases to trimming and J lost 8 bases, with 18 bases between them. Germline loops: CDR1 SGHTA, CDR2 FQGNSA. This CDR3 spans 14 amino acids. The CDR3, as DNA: TGTGCCAGCAGCCCCCAATCCAAGGGGTACGGCTACACCTTC. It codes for CASSPQSKGYGYTF.

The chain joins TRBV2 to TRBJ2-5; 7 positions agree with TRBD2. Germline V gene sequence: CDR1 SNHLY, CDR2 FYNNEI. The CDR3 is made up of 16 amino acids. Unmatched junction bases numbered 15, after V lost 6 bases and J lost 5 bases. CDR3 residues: CASSTSLGLVAETQYF. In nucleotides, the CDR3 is TGTGCCAGCAGCACATCCCTCGGACTAGTTGCGGAGACCCAGTACTTC.

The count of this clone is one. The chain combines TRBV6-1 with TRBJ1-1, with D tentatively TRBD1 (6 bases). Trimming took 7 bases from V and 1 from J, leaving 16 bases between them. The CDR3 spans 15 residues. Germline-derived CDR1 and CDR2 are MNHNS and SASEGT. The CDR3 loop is CASNRAERENTEAFF. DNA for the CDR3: TGTGCCAGCAACAGGGCGGAGAGGGAGAACACTGAAGCTTTCTTT.

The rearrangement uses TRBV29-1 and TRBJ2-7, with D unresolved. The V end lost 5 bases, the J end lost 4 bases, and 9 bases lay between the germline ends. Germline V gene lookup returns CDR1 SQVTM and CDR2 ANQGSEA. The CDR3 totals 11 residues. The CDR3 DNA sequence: TGCAGCGTTTTTGAGAGTTACGAGCAGTACTTC. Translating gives CSVFESYEQYF.

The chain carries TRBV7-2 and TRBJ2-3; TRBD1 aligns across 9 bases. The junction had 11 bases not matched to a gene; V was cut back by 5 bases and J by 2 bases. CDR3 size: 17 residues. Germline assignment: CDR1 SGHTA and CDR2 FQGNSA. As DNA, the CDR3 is TGTGCCAGCAGCCCCACCGCCGGGACAGGGTTCACAGATACGCAGTATTTT. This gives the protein CASSPTAGTGFTDTQYF.

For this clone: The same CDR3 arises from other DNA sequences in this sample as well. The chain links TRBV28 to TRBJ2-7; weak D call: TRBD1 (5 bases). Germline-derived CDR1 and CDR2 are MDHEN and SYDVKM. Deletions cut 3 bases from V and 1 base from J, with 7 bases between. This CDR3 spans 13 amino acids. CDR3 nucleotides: TGTGCCAGCAGTTTTCAGGGATCCTACGAGCAGTACTTC. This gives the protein CASSFQGSYEQYF.

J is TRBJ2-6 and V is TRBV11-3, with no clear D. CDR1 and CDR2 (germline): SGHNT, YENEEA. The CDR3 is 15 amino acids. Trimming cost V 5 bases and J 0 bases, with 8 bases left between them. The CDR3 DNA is TGTGCCAGCAGCCCCTCTAGCTCTGGGGCCAACGTCCTGACTTTC. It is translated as CASSPSSSGANVLTF.

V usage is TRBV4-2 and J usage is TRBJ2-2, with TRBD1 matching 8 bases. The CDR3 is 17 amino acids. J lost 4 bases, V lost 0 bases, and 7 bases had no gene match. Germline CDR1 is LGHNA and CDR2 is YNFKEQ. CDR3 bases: TGTGCCAGCAGCCAAGATAGCCAGGGGGCACGCACCGGGGAGCTGTTTTTT. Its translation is CASSQDSQGARTGELFF.

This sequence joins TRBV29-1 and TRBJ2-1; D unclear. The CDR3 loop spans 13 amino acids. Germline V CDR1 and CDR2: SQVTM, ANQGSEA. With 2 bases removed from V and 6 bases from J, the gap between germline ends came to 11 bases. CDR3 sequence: CSVERRPFNEQFF. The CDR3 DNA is TGCAGCGTTGAACGGCGGCCATTCAATGAGCAGTTCTTC.

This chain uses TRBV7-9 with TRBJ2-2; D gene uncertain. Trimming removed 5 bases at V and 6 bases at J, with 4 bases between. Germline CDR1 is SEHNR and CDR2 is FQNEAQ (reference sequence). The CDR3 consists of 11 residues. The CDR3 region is CASSLAGELFF. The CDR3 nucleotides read TGTGCCAGCAGCCTCGCCGGGGAGCTGTTTTTT.

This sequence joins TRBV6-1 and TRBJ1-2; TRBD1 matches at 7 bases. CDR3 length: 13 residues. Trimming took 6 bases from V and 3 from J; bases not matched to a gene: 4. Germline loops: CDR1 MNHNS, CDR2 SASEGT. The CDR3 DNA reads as TGTGCCAGCAGCATCACAGGGGACTATGGCTACACCTTC. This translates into CASSITGDYGYTF.

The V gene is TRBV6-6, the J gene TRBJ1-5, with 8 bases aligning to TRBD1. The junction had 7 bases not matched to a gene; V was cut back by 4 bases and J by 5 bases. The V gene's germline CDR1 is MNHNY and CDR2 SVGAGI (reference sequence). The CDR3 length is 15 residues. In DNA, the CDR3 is TGTGCCAGCAGTTCCCCCGACAGGGGCGATCAGCCCCAGCATTTT. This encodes CASSSPDRGDQPQHF.

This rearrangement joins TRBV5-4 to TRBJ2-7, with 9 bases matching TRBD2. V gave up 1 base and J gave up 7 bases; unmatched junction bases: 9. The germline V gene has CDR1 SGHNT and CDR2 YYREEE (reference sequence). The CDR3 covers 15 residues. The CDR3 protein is CASSLTAGGSGEQYF. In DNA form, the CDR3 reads TGTGCCAGCAGCTTGACGGCGGGAGGGAGCGGGGAGCAGTACTTC.

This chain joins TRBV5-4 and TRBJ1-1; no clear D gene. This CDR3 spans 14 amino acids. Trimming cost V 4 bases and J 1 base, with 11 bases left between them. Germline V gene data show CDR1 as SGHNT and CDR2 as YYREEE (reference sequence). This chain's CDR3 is CASSLTEANTEAFF. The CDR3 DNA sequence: TGTGCCAGCAGCCTCACCGAGGCGAACACTGAAGCTTTCTTT.

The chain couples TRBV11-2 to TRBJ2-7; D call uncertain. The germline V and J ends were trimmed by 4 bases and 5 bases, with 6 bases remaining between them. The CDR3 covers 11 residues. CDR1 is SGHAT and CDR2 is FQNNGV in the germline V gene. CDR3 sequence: CASSSFDEQYF. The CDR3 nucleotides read TGTGCCAGCAGCTCTTTCGACGAGCAGTACTTC.